The 23 T cell receptor beta chains presented below share a single source sample, sequenced in a study of CXCR3-negative and CXCR3-positive naive CD8 T cells. The TRB cDNA libraries were prepared by 5' RACE with UMI labels. For each CDR3 protein, TCRdb gives one entry from its re-call of the 5' RACE reads, without DNA. The listing records approximately 41,000 distinct CDR3 sequences. The sample was memory CD8+ T cells from blood. The receptors here all came from a human donor in good health. Some clones in this sample may be carry-over from other donors' samples.

The V gene is TRBV2, the J gene TRBJ1-1; TCRdb proposes TRBD1, but this gene call is untestable without DNA. CDR1 and CDR2 from the germline V gene are SNHLY and FYNNEI. The CDR3 has 15 residues. The chain's CDR3 is CASRDRGPLNTEAFF.

V and J are TRBV4-3 and TRBJ2-7; the TCRdb call, TRBD2, lacks DNA for checking. The germline V gene has CDR1 LGHNA and CDR2 YSLEER. CDR3 length equals 16 residues. Here the CDR3 reads CASSQGPTSGTYEQYF.

The V gene is TRBV29-1, the J gene TRBJ2-2. Germline V gives CDR1 SQVTM, CDR2 ANQGSEA. The CDR3 extends over 13 amino acids. CDR3 protein: CSVLDRLTGELFF.

The chain carries TRBV29-1 and TRBJ2-2; TCRdb reports TRBD1, a call that lacks DNA to check it against. CDR1 SQVTM and CDR2 ANQGSEA come from the germline V gene. The CDR3 loop spans 13 amino acids. The CDR3 loop reads CSVEQGVTGELFF.

J is TRBJ2-5 and V is TRBV2. The CDR3 length is 12 residues. The V gene's germline CDR1 is SNHLY and CDR2 FYNNEI. The CDR3 sequence is CASMRGAETQYF.

The V call is TRBV6-6, the J call TRBJ2-5. This CDR3 has 14 residues. The V gene's germline CDR1 is MNHNY and CDR2 SVGAGI (reference sequence). This chain's CDR3 is CASSSWGSQETQYF.

The chain carries TRBV11-2 and TRBJ2-5; the D call from TCRdb, TRBD1, cannot be confirmed without DNA. The germline V gene encodes CDR1 SGHAT and CDR2 FQNNGV. The CDR3 is 15 amino acids. The CDR3 protein is CASRPGEYPQETQYF.

CDR3 protein: CASSATGGEQYF. The chain combines TRBV11-3 with TRBJ2-7; absent DNA, TCRdb's TRBD1 call cannot be checked. Per the germline V gene, CDR1 is SGHNT and CDR2 is YENEEA. This CDR3 comprises 12 residues.

The chain carries TRBV29-1 and TRBJ2-1; with no DNA, the TCRdb D assignment of TRBD1 cannot be verified. Germline-derived CDR1 and CDR2 are SQVTM and ANQGSEA. The CDR3 covers 14 residues. The CDR3 region is CSAPGQYRYNEQFF.

This rearrangement joins TRBV7-8 to TRBJ2-3. The V gene's germline CDR1 is SGHVS and CDR2 FQNEAQ. The CDR3 extends over 13 amino acids. CDR3 amino acids: CASKAFSLDTQYF.

The chain carries TRBV20-1 and TRBJ1-1; TCRdb designates TRBD1, a call that cannot be tested without DNA. Germline CDR1 DFQATT, CDR2 SNEGSKA (reference sequence). This CDR3 is 12 amino acids long. The CDR3: CSAGTGPTEAFF.

The rearrangement uses TRBV28 and TRBJ1-2; TCRdb's D call, TRBD1, is unchecked because there is no DNA. There are 16 residues in the CDR3. The germline V gene encodes CDR1 MDHEN and CDR2 SYDVKM. The CDR3: CASSTTGQLLNYGYTF.

The chain employs TRBV4-2 and TRBJ2-3; TCRdb's D call of TRBD2 is untestable without DNA. This CDR3 region has 17 residues. Germline V lookup: CDR1 LGHNA, CDR2 YNFKEQ. CDR3: CASSQIRRELSTDTQYF.

The chain recombines TRBV29-1 with TRBJ1-2. Germline assignment: CDR1 SQVTM and CDR2 ANQGSEA. CDR3 length: 12 residues. The CDR3 protein is CSVRGSTYGYTF.

The genes are TRBV20-1 and TRBJ1-1; TCRdb names TRBD1, which stays unverified in the absence of DNA. Germline CDR1 DFQATT, CDR2 SNEGSKA (reference sequence). The CDR3 is made up of 15 amino acids. The CDR3 is CSAKITSGESTEAFF.

This clonotype counts as medium-sized by frequency. CDR3 loop: CASSQSPDSPLHF. J is TRBJ1-6 and V is TRBV4-3; the D call of TRBD1 rests on TCRdb alone, since no DNA is present to check it. The CDR3 consists of 13 residues. Germline CDR1 and CDR2: LGHNA and YSLEER.

The gene calls are TRBV25-1 and TRBJ1-5; TCRdb designates TRBD1, a call that cannot be tested without DNA. This CDR3 has 15 amino acids. Germline V gives CDR1 MGHDK, CDR2 SYGVNS. CDR3: CASSESAGDNQPQHF.

The CDR3: CASRVDSGVTPYEQYF. This chain connects TRBV28 to TRBJ2-7; the TCRdb D gene call, TRBD1, has no DNA to confirm it. The CDR3 loop spans 16 amino acids. From germline, CDR1 is MDHEN and CDR2 SYDVKM.

This clonotype registers medium-sized (0.01 to 0.1%) by frequency. The chain recombines TRBV15 with TRBJ2-1; TCRdb reports TRBD1, a call that lacks DNA to check it against. This CDR3 region has 14 residues. The V gene's germline CDR1 is LNHNV and CDR2 YYDKDF (reference sequence). CDR3 residues: CATSRGQGDNEQFF.

The rearrangement joins TRBV20-1 to TRBJ2-7; TCRdb returns TRBD2, unconfirmable since there is no DNA. Germline CDR1 reads DFQATT; CDR2 reads SNEGSKA (reference sequence). This CDR3 comprises 18 residues. The CDR3 is CSARDSGTSGSFSYEQYF.

The gene calls are TRBV28 and TRBJ2-1; the TCRdb D gene call, TRBD1, has no DNA to confirm it. This CDR3 comprises 14 residues. Per germline, CDR1 MDHEN and CDR2 SYDVKM. The CDR3 spells CASSNRDSHNEQFF.

This chain uses TRBV25-1 with TRBJ1-2. The CDR3 covers 11 residues. CDR1 is MGHDK and CDR2 is SYGVNS in the germline V gene. CDR3 sequence: CASSESQGYTF.

This chain's CDR3 is CASSRWDGEVNEKLFF. This rearrangement joins TRBV14 to TRBJ1-4; TCRdb calls TRBD1, which cannot be checked without DNA. The CDR3 loop spans 16 amino acids. Looked up from germline, CDR1 is SGHDN and CDR2 is FVKESK.